This TCR beta chain was obtained from a study of beta chain features in type 1 diabetes. Worth noting for this clone: Antigen specificity is unknown.

V lost 4 bases, J lost 4 bases, and 19 bases lay in between. CDR3 length: 16 amino acids. Germline values: CDR1 SGHTA, CDR2 FQGNSA. Study-wide results and limits: TCRB CDR3s were moderately but significantly shorter in Type 1 diabetes patients in all four CD4+ subsets.

Isolated RNA was reverse transcribed in full, so expressed TCRB transcripts were sequenced. Deep immunoSEQ sequencing covered naive, central memory and regulatory T cell samples. Clones were read by immunoSEQ multiplex PCR, and TCRdb kept only the in-frame ones, dropping some. The profile shows 300,000 to 450,000 clones, over 10% of them singletons. The chain employs TRBV7-2 and TRBJ1-2; D gene uncertain. Sequencing input: naive CD4+ T cells from blood. This TCR derives from a woman under 30 with type 1 diabetes. DNA of the CDR3: TGTGCCAGCAGCTCCCCCCTCATGGGAGGGCTCTATGGCTACACCTTC. This translates into CASSSPLMGGLYGYTF. Supplemented by reference TRBV7-2 and TRBJ1-2, the full variable domain reads GAGVSQSPSNKVTEKGKDVELRCDPISGHTALYWYRQSLGQGLEFLIYFQGNSAPDKSGLPSDRFSAERTGGSVSTLTIQRTQQEDSAVYLCASSSPLMGGLYGYTFGSGTRLTVV.